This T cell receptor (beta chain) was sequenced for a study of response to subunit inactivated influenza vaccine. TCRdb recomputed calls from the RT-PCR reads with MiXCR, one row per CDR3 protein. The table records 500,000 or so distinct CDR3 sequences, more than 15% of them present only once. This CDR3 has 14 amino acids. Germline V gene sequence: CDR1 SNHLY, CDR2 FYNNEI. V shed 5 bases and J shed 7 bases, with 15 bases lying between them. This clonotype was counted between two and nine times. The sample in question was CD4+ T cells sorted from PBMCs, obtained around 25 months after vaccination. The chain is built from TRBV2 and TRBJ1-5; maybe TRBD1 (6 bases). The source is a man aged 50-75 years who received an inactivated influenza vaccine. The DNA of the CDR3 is TGTGCCAGCAGTCCCGACAGGTCGGGGCAGCCCCAGCATTTT. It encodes CASSPDRSGQPQHF.